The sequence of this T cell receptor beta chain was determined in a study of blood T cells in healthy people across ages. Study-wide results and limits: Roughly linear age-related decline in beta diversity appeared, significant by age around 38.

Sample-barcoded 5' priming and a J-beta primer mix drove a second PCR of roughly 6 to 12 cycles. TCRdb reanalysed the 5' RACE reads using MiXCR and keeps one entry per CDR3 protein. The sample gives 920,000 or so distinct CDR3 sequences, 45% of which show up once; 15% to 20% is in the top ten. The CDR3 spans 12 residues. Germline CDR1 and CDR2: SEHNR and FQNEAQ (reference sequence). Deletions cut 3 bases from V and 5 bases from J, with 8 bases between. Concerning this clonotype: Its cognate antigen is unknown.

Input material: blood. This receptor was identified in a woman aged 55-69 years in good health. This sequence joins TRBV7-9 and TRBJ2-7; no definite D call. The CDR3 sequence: CASSFGPDEQYF. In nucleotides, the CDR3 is TGTGCCAGCAGCTTCGGGCCTGACGAGCAGTACTTC.